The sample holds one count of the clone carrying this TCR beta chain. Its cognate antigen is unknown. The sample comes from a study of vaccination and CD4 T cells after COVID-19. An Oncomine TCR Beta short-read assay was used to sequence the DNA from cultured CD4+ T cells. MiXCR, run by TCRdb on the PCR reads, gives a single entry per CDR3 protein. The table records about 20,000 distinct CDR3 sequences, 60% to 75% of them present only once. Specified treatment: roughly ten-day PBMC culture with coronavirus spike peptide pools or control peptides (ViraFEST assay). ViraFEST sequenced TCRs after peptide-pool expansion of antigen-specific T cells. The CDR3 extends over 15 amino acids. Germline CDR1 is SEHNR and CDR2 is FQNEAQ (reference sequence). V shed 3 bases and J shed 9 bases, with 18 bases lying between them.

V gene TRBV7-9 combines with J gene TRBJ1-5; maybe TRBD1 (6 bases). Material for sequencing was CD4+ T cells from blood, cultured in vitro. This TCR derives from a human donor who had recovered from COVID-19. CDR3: CASSLVGDLRGPQHF. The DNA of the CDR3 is TGTGCCAGCAGCTTGGTAGGGGACCTCAGGGGGCCCCAGCATTTT.